This paragraph covers one T cell receptor beta chain sequence. Its antigen is not identified. This sample was taken from a study of tumor and adjacent non-tumor tissue in lung cancer. Three rounds of nested PCR, following a modified ARM-PCR protocol, produced the TCRbeta library. TCRdb reprocessed the multiplex PCR reads with MiXCR, giving one entry per CDR3 protein. The table lists over 40,000 distinct CDR3 sequences, roughly three fifths of them singletons. No cell sorting was done before RNA was extracted from the tissue. More than 3 cm separated this lung sample from the edge of the tumor. The CDR3 spans 16 residues. General study points: Top 100 clones took a larger repertoire share in normal lung.

The sequencing sample was made of distant non-tumor lung tissue. This sequence originates from a woman aged 40 to 55 with non-small cell lung cancer. The gene calls are TRBV12-3 or TRBV12-4 and TRBJ1-5, with D possibly TRBD1 on 5 matching bases. As DNA, the CDR3 is TGTGAAAGCAGTACAAACAGGAAAGCGAGCAATCAGCCCCAGCATTTT. It encodes CESSTNRKASNQPQHF.